This entry describes one TCR beta chain. Ages ranged from roughly 18 to 100 years, with residence in about two dozen US areas. Allocation to cohorts depended on clinical history reported by the participants. The data originate from a study of blood T cell repertoires in COVID-19. Study-wide background: The analysed material was cDNA or gDNA that came from T cells, B-cell-depleted T cells, or PBMCs.

As handled by the study authors: Amplification of reference gene primers provided the estimated nucleated cell counts. The assay was immunoSEQ multiplex PCR, and TCRdb's table has in-frame clones only and misses some. V and J calls and clone size are copied from that table; D and trimming were computed from the DNA. The table lists hundreds of thousands of clones, over 75% of them singletons. The CDR3 is 14 residues long. Germline V gene lookup returns CDR1 LGHDT and CDR2 YNNKEL (reference sequence). Trimming took off 0 bases at V and 14 bases at J, with 14 bases between the two ends. The chain joins TRBV3-1 (or the pseudogene TRBV3-2) to TRBJ1-6, with D possibly being TRBD1 (6 bases). Sequenced: PBMCs or T cells enriched from blood (not recorded which). This clonotype was sampled from a man aged 25-45 years who had recovered from COVID-19. In DNA, the CDR3 is TGTGCCAGCAGCCAAGATCTGGGGGGGGCCACCCTCCACTTT. This encodes CASSQDLGGATLHF.